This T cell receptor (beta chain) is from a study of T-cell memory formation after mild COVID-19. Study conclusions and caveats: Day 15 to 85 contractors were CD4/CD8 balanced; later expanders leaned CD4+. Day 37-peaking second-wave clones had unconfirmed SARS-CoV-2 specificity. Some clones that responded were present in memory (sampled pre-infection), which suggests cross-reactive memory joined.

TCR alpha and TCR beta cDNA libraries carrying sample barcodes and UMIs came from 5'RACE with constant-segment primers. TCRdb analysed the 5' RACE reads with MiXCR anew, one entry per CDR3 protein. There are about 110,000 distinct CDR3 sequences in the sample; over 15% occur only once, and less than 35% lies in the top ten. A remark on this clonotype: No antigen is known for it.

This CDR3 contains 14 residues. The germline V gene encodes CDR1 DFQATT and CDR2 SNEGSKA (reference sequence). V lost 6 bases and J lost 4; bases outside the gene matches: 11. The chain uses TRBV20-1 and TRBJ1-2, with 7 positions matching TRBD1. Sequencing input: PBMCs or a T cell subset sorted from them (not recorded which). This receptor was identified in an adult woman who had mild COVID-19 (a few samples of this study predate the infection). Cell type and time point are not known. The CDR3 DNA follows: TGCAGTGCCCCGGCGGGGACAGCGTTCTATGGCTACACCTTC. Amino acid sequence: CSAPAGTAFYGYTF.